What follows are 20 T cell receptor beta chains derived from one specimen sequenced in a study of spatial heterogeneity in lung cancer. Time point given: sample taken at primary tumor resection. TCRdb passed the 5' RACE reads through MiXCR, listing each CDR3 protein once. The table has some 78,000 distinct CDR3 sequences, approximately 8% seen once; the top ten hold roughly 7%. The specimen comprised PBMCs, sampled at surgery. The origin of the receptors is a male donor with early-stage non-small cell lung cancer.

This clonotype appeared many times. The chain has TRBV12-3 or TRBV12-4 and TRBJ2-2; D possibly corresponds to TRBD1 (5 bases). V dropped 7 bases and J dropped 5 bases, with 20 bases sitting between them. This CDR3 is 16 amino acids long. The CDR3 sequence: CASTPLGASRTGELFF. The CDR3 coding sequence is TGTGCCAGCACACCCCTTGGGGCTTCGAGGACCGGGGAGCTGTTTTTT.

This clonotype was counted only a few times. V and J are TRBV7-9 and TRBJ1-1; D is possibly TRBD1 (6 bases). CDR3 length: 14 residues. Between the trimmed V and J ends, which lost 5 bases and 0 bases, there was a span of 10 bases. Germline V gene data show CDR1 as SEHNR and CDR2 as FQNEAQ (reference sequence). This chain's CDR3 is CASSRDILNTEAFF. The CDR3 nucleotides are TGTGCCAGCAGCCGGGACATCTTGAACACTGAAGCTTTCTTT.

V usage is TRBV7-6 and J usage is TRBJ1-1; tentative D call: TRBD1 (5 bases). Germline CDR1 is SGHVS and CDR2 is FNYEAQ. Trimming took off 1 base at V and 0 bases at J, with 18 bases between the two ends. This CDR3 is 18 amino acids long. CDR3 nucleotides: TGTGCCAGCAGCTTAGATGGGGCAGCCCCTTCCCTGAACACTGAAGCTTTCTTT. Its translation is CASSLDGAAPSLNTEAFF.

The rearrangement joins TRBV27 to TRBJ2-7; perhaps TRBD1 as D (6 bases). CDR3 size: 14 residues. Per germline, CDR1 MNHEY and CDR2 SMNVEV (reference sequence). Trimming took off 2 bases at V and 0 bases at J, with 8 bases between the two ends. For the CDR3, the DNA is TGTGCCAGCAGTTTACAGGGGAGCTCCTACGAGCAGTACTTC. This encodes CASSLQGSSYEQYF.

This clonotype was observed a few times. V usage is TRBV29-1 and J usage is TRBJ2-7; no clear D. CDR1 is SQVTM and CDR2 is ANQGSEA in the germline V gene. The CDR3 is 12 residues long. Trimming took off 5 bases at V and 6 bases at J, with 14 bases between the two ends. The CDR3 bases are TGCAGCGTTCGGAAGGGAACCTCCGAGCAGTACTTC. The encoded protein is CSVRKGTSEQYF.

This clonotype was recorded many times. V usage is TRBV27 and J usage is TRBJ2-7; a weak D match, TRBD1 (6 bases). The CDR3 spans 13 residues. Germline V gene lookup returns CDR1 MNHEY and CDR2 SMNVEV (reference sequence). Trimming stripped 9 bases from V and 5 bases from J, with 17 bases between. DNA of the CDR3: TGTGCCAGTAAGGACAGCCCCGGGGACGAGCAGTACTTC. Translation: CASKDSPGDEQYF.

This chain joins TRBV12-3 or TRBV12-4 and TRBJ2-2; a weak D match, TRBD2 (5 bases). Trimming pared 1 base from V and 6 bases from J, leaving 12 bases between. This CDR3 is built from 15 residues. CDR3 DNA: TGTGCCAGCAGTTTAGTGCTCGGGGTGTCCGGGGAGCTGTTTTTT. Translated, it gives CASSLVLGVSGELFF.

Many counts were recorded for this clonotype. The chain recombines TRBV27 with TRBJ1-1, with D unresolved. V lost 1 base and J lost 3, with 15 bases in between. CDR1 is MNHEY and CDR2 is SMNVEV in the germline V gene (reference sequence). The CDR3 sequence is 16 residues long. CDR3 amino acids: CASSLWGSLWDTEAFF. DNA for the CDR3: TGTGCCAGCAGTTTATGGGGTTCACTTTGGGACACTGAAGCTTTCTTT.

The chain is built from TRBV3-1 and TRBJ2-1; no clear D. The V gene lost 1 base and the J gene lost 8 bases, with 3 bases spanning the gap. CDR1 is LGHDT and CDR2 is YNNKEL in the germline V gene (reference sequence). The CDR3 is 11 amino acids. The CDR3 loop reads CASSQADEQFF. Written as DNA, the CDR3 is TGTGCCAGCAGCCAAGCGGATGAGCAGTTCTTC.

This clonotype was picked up a small number of times. The chain couples TRBV11-1 to TRBJ2-7; 9 bases are shared with TRBD1. After removal of 0 bases from V and 1 base from J, the junction contained 4 bases not matched to a gene. Germline CDR1 is SGHAT and CDR2 is FQDESV (reference sequence). The CDR3 runs to 16 residues. In DNA form, the CDR3 reads TGTGCCAGCAGCTTAGCTTCGGGACAGGGATCCTACGAGCAGTACTTC. Encoded protein: CASSLASGQGSYEQYF. Filled out from reference TRBV11-1 and TRBJ2-7, the complete variable domain reads EAEVAQSPRYKITEKSQAVAFWCDPISGHATLYWYRQILGQGPELLVQFQDESVVDDSQLPKDRFSAERLKGVDSTLKIQPAELGDSAMYLCASSLASGQGSYEQYFGPGTRLTVT.

The chain carries TRBV20-1 and TRBJ2-1; perhaps TRBD2 as D (5 bases). Germline V gives CDR1 DFQATT, CDR2 SNEGSKA (reference sequence). Trimming pared 1 base from V and 14 bases from J, leaving 12 bases between. The CDR3 extends over 11 amino acids. This CDR3 is CSARAGAREFF. The CDR3 nucleotides are TGCAGTGCTAGAGCCGGAGCGAGGGAGTTCTTC.

This clonotype was detected many times. The chain links TRBV7-8 to TRBJ1-2, with 10 bases matching TRBD1. V lost 5 bases and J lost 9; bases outside the gene matches: 6. Germline assignment: CDR1 SGHVS and CDR2 FQNEAQ. The CDR3 length is 13 residues. In DNA form, the CDR3 reads TGTGCCAGCAGCCCGCGACAGGGGGCCAGCTACACCTTC. Translated: CASSPRQGASYTF. The entire variable domain, with the rest obtained from reference TRBV7-8 and TRBJ1-2, is as follows: GAGVSQSPRYKVAKRGQDVALRCDPISGHVSLFWYQQALGQGPEFLTYFQNEAQLDKSGLPSDRFFAERPEGSVSTLKIQRTQQEDSAVYLCASSPRQGASYTFGSGTRLTVV.

This clonotype occurred a few times. The CDR3 region is CASSSRAGQISYEQYF. The CDR3 nucleotides read TGTGCCAGCAGCTCACGAGCGGGACAGATTTCCTACGAGCAGTACTTC. The gene calls are TRBV11-2 and TRBJ2-7, with D perhaps matching TRBD1 or TRBD2 (7 bases each). Trimming removed 4 bases from V and 1 base from J, with 17 bases in between. The CDR3 is 16 residues long. From germline, CDR1 is SGHAT and CDR2 FQNNGV.

This sequence joins TRBV7-9 and TRBJ2-7; D remains unclear. V shed 5 bases and J shed 7 bases, with 18 bases lying between them. Looked up from germline, CDR1 is SEHNR and CDR2 is FQNEAQ (reference sequence). The CDR3 runs to 14 residues. The CDR3, as DNA: TGTGCCAGCAGCGAGCCCGAGACAAGAAAAGAGCAGTACTTC. This encodes CASSEPETRKEQYF. The full variable domain, with the rest looked up from reference TRBV7-9 and TRBJ2-7, is DTGVSQNPRHKITKRGQNVTFRCDPISEHNRLYWYRQTLGQGPEFLTYFQNEAQLEKSRLLSDRFSAERPKGSFSTLEIQRTEQGDSAMYLCASSEPETRKEQYFGPGTRLTVT.

The V and J genes are TRBV6-6 and TRBJ1-1; D is unclear. Looked up from germline, CDR1 is MNHNY and CDR2 is SVGAGI (reference sequence). The CDR3 covers 15 residues. Trimming took off 6 bases at V and 3 bases at J, with 17 bases between the two ends. DNA of the CDR3: TGTGCCAGCAGGCTAAAGAGGGATGTAGACACTGAAGCTTTCTTT. Translated: CASRLKRDVDTEAFF.

This clonotype was counted between two and nine times. The chain combines TRBV2 with TRBJ1-5; D uncertain. Trimming took 3 bases from V and 7 from J, leaving 13 bases between them. Germline V lookup: CDR1 SNHLY, CDR2 FYNNEI. This CDR3 has 14 residues. CDR3 nucleotides: TGTGCCAGCAGTGAGAGGTGGATTCAGCAGCCCCAGCATTTT. It is translated as CASSERWIQQPQHF.

The chain recombines TRBV20-1 with TRBJ1-2; D is unresolved. The CDR3 runs 13 residues. The ends were cut back, 3 bases at V and 0 bases at J, with 8 bases in the middle. CDR1 is DFQATT and CDR2 is SNEGSKA in the germline V gene (reference sequence). This CDR3 is CSASQEPNYGYTF. DNA of the CDR3: TGCAGTGCTAGTCAAGAACCTAACTATGGCTACACCTTC.

This clonotype has more than one count but fewer than ten. The chain employs TRBV16 and TRBJ2-7, with TRBD1 as a possible D gene (5 bases). V shed 4 bases and J shed 5 bases, with 12 bases lying between them. CDR1 KGHSY and CDR2 FQNENV come from the germline V gene. The CDR3 runs 13 residues. CDR3 in DNA: TGTGCCAGCAGCCTCGTCAGGGTGAACGAGCAGTACTTC. Protein sequence: CASSLVRVNEQYF.

This clonotype has just a few counts. The chain has TRBV20-1 and TRBJ1-4, with D unresolved. From germline, CDR1 is DFQATT and CDR2 SNEGSKA (reference sequence). The CDR3 has 11 amino acids. The V end lost 2 bases, the J end lost 13 bases, and 11 bases lay between the germline ends. In DNA form, the CDR3 reads TGCAGTGCTAGAAACCCCGCGGGACTGTTTTTT. Encoded protein: CSARNPAGLFF.

This clonotype was observed at least ten times. The V call is TRBV6-2 or TRBV6-3, the J call TRBJ1-2; D may be TRBD1 (5 bases). The V gene lost 6 bases and the J gene lost 7 bases, with 24 bases spanning the gap. The CDR3 contains 16 residues. Germline CDR1 reads MNHEY; CDR2 reads SVGEGT. The CDR3 sequence is CASRNPSGRGTAGYTF. The DNA for the CDR3 is TGTGCCAGCAGAAACCCATCGGGACGAGGTACCGCTGGCTACACCTTC.